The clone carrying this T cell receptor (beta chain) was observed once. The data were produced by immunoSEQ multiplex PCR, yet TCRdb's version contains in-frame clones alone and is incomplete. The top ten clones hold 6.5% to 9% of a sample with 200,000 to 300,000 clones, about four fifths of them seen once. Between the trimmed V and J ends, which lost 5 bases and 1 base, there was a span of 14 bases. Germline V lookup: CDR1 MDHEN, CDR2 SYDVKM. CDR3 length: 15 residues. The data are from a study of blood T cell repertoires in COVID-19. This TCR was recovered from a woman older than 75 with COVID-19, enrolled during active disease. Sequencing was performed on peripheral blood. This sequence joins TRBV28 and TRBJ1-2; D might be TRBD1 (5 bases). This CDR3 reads CASSRPQGLNYGYTF. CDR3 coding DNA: TGTGCCAGCAGTCGACCCCAGGGACTTAACTATGGCTACACCTTC.